This passage covers 32 T cell receptor delta chains from one sample sequenced in a study of γδ T cells in repeated Plasmodium falciparum infection. Bulk repertoires came from Vgamma9/Vdelta2+ or Vdelta2-negative gammadelta T cells flow-sorted from PBMC. TCRdb reanalysed the multiplex PCR reads with CATT. The sample records around 82,000 delta-chain clones, under 1.5% being singletons. The sequenced sample was gamma-delta T cells from blood. These receptors were obtained from a pool of human donors (malaria-infected and uninfected, not separated).

This clone was detected a few times. The TCRdb protein, from a much larger clone, departs from this DNA's translation at residue 14, likely by read error; the protein shown derives from the DNA. The rearrangement links TRDV2 to TRDJ1, with 9 bases lining up with TRDD3. Germline matching of the DNA provided the J gene here, since TCRdb leaves it blank. Germline V gene lookup returns CDR1 GEAIGNYY and CDR2 EKD. The CDR3 spans 20 residues. Trimming cost V 2 bases and J 2 bases; bases outside gene matches: 20. The CDR3 spells CACDNLKSYRGDTLTDKLIF. The DNA of the CDR3 is TGTGCCTGTGACAACCTAAAGTCCTACAGGGGGGATACCCTGACCGATAAACTCATCTTT.

As concerns this clone: A far larger clone is a single base away, which makes a read error likely. The sample contains more than one DNA sequence encoding this CDR3. The gene calls are TRDV2 and TRDJ3; TRDD3 agrees at 8 bases. The CDR3 is 18 residues long. The germline gives CDR1 GEAIGNYY, CDR2 EKD. The DNA for the CDR3 is TGTGCCTGCGACAGCTGGGGATACAGCTCCTGGGACACCCGACAGATGTTTTTC. It specifies CACDSWGYSSWDTRQMFF.

A remark on this clone: The junction and the germline gene differ at one end; a read error may be behind it. DNA of the CDR3: TGTGCCCGTGACGCTCTGGGGGATACGGGCGATAAACTCATCTTT. It translates to CARDALGDTGDKLIF. The chain joins TRDV2 to TRDJ1, with 12 bases matching TRDD3. The V gene's germline CDR1 is GEAIGNYY and CDR2 EKD. CDR3 length: 15 residues.

This clone was recorded a few times. The protein in TCRdb stems from a much larger clone and differs at residue 14 from this DNA's translation, likely a read error; here the protein is translated from the DNA. V is TRDV2 and J is TRDJ3; TRDD3 agrees at 7 bases. The J gene, missing from TCRdb, was assigned here through DNA to germline matching. Germline lookup yields CDR1 GEAIGNYY and CDR2 EKD. This CDR3 spans 19 amino acids. DNA of the CDR3: TGTGCCTGTGACACCTGGGGGAGCAACCACTCCTGGGACATCCGACAGATGTTTTTC. As protein: CACDTWGSNHSWDIRQMFF.

This clone appeared a few times. The chain links TRDV2 to TRDJ1; TRDD3 is a possible D gene (6 bases). TCRdb records no J gene; here it was assigned by comparing the DNA to germline. Germline V gene data show CDR1 as GEAIGNYY and CDR2 as EKD. The germline V and J ends were trimmed by 0 bases and 10 bases, with 17 bases remaining between them. CDR3 length equals 14 residues. The CDR3 loop reads CACDTSTWGSRLIF. The DNA for the CDR3 is TGTGCCTGTGACACCAGCACCTGGGGCTCGCGACTCATCTTT.

Turning to this clone: The protein that TCRdb holds for this DNA derives from a much larger clone and differs from the translated DNA at residue 16, which likely indicates a read error; the protein shown here is translated from the DNA. The chain has TRDV1 and TRDJ1; maybe TRDD3 (6 bases). The CDR3 has 18 residues. Germline V lookup: CDR1 TSWWSYY, CDR2 QGS. CDR3 region: CALGGPEGGKRYTDKPIF. In DNA form, the CDR3 reads TGTGCTCTTGGGGGGCCAGAAGGGGGGAAACGGTACACCGATAAACCCATCTTT.

This clone was recorded a few times. A far larger clone differs by one base, so this is likely a read error. Other DNA sequences from this sample encode an identical CDR3 as well. The chain couples TRDV2 to TRDJ3, with TRDD3 identical over 11 bases. The J gene was missing in TCRdb and was found by matching the end of the DNA to germline. The germline V gene encodes CDR1 GEAIGNYY and CDR2 EKD. V trimming: 3 bases; J trimming: 1 base; junction bases outside the gene matches: 13. The CDR3 consists of 21 residues. In nucleotides, the CDR3 is TGTGCCTGTGACGAGGTATTGGGGGATACGCCCCGTTCCTGGGACACCCGACAGATGTTTTTC. Translating it yields CACDEVLGDTPRSWDTRQMFF.

This clone was counted between two and nine times. The protein recorded in TCRdb matches a much larger clone and deviates from this DNA's translation at residue 7, suggesting a read error; the protein here is obtained by translating the DNA. The V gene is TRDV2, the J gene TRDJ1; possibly TRDD3 for D (5 bases). V lost 3 bases and J 0 bases, leaving 13 bases between the germline ends. This CDR3 comprises 15 residues. The V gene's germline CDR1 is GEAIGNYY and CDR2 EKD. The DNA for the CDR3 is TGTGCCTGTGACGCCTGGGTACAGGACACCGATAAACTCATCTTT. Residues: CACDAWVQDTDKLIF.

Of note for this clone: TCRdb shows a much larger clone's protein in place of this DNA's translation, and the two differ at residue 4, likely through a read error; the protein shown is translated from the DNA. This chain uses TRDV2 with TRDJ3; 10 nucleotides align to TRDD3. TCRdb leaves out the J gene; it was filled in here by matching the DNA to germline. The germline CDR1 and CDR2 sequences are GEAIGNYY and EKD. This CDR3 comprises 17 residues. The chain's CDR3 is CACGTLGDTWDTRQMFF. For the CDR3, the DNA is TGTGCCTGTGGCACCCTGGGGGATACCTGGGACACCCGACAGATGTTTTTC.

This clone was detected many times. A far more abundant clone sits one base away, making this likely a read error. Other DNA sequences from this sample encode an identical CDR3 as well. The DNA for the CDR3 is TGTGCCTGCGACACCGTGGGGATTGATTCCTGGGACACCCGACAGATGTTTTTC. It translates to CACDTVGIDSWDTRQMFF. The chain is built from TRDV2 and TRDJ3; D is perhaps TRDD3 (6 bases). TCRdb lists no J gene, so it was determined here by aligning the DNA to germline. CDR3 length: 18 amino acids. The germline gives CDR1 GEAIGNYY, CDR2 EKD.

A few counts support this clone. This DNA's translation differs at residue 7 from TCRdb's protein, which comes from a much larger clone; a read error is likely, and the protein shown is translated from the DNA. The chain joins TRDV1 to TRDJ1; 9 positions match TRDD3. In the absence of a J gene in TCRdb, the DNA was matched to germline to assign it here. Germline V lookup: CDR1 TSWWSYY, CDR2 QGS. V was clipped by 4 bases and J by 0 bases; unmatched bases: 21. There are 21 residues in the CDR3. This CDR3 is CALGGPPPYWGTRTYTDKLIF. CDR3 bases: TGTGCTCTTGGGGGACCCCCCCCGTACTGGGGGACCCGAACGTACACCGATAAACTCATCTTT.

Regarding this clone: TCRdb lists the protein of a much larger clone for this DNA, which differs at residue 19, so this is likely a read error; the protein given here is translated from the DNA itself. The V gene is given as TRDV2, and no J gene call is available; whether TRDD3, the table's D call, matches the DNA was not checked. The germline CDR1 and CDR2 sequences are GEAIGNYY and EKD. This CDR3 has 21 amino acids. The CDR3: CACDTVSTPSRSGDRQGKPIF. CDR3 DNA: TGTGCCTGTGACACCGTTAGCACGCCGTCCCGGTCGGGGGATAGACAGGGTAAACCCATCTTT.

This clone was recorded a few times. The protein that TCRdb holds for this DNA derives from a much larger clone and differs from the translated DNA at residue 14, which likely indicates a read error; the protein shown here is translated from the DNA. Here the CDR3 reads CACDKNTGGYTDKPIF. The CDR3 DNA reads TGTGCCTGTGATAAGAATACTGGGGGATACACCGATAAACCCATCTTT. No J gene was assigned, while the V gene was called as TRDV2; TRDD3 is taken as the D call from the table, unchecked against the DNA. CDR3 size: 16 residues. Per the germline V gene, CDR1 is GEAIGNYY and CDR2 is EKD.

This clone came up a few times. TCRdb pairs this DNA with a much larger clone's protein that differs at residue 12, likely a read error; the protein shown was translated from the DNA. This chain connects TRDV1 to TRDJ1; 8 bases are a match to TRDD3. No J segment appears in TCRdb, so it was assigned here by matching the sequence to germline. CDR3 length: 15 amino acids. Germline CDR1 reads TSWWSYY; CDR2 reads QGS. The V segment lost 5 bases and the J segment 9 bases; nucleotides outside the gene matches: 14. CDR3 sequence (DNA): TGTGCTCTTGGGACTAACGGGATACGGGGTGATGAACTCATCTTT. Its protein is CALGTNGIRGDELIF.

This clone was seen only a few times. The protein held in TCRdb is that of a much larger clone and does not match this DNA's translation at residue 5, likely because of a read error; the protein shown is translated from the DNA. The chain is built from TRDV2 and TRDJ1, with D possibly being TRDD3 (7 bases). Deletions cut 5 bases from V and 0 bases from J, with 30 bases between. This CDR3 comprises 20 residues. The germline V gene encodes CDR1 GEAIGNYY and CDR2 EKD. CDR3 protein: CACAAPTYWGGTKYTDKLIF. Here the CDR3 DNA reads TGTGCCTGTGCGGCTCCTACGTACTGGGGAGGGACAAAGTACACCGATAAACTCATCTTT.

As concerns this clone: The TCRdb protein comes from a much larger clone and disagrees with this DNA's translation at residue 12, likely due to a read error; the protein given here is derived from the DNA. The V and J genes are TRAV36/DV7 and TRDJ1, with 13 bases matching TRDD3. The CDR3 is 19 residues long. Germline CDR1 is VTNFRS and CDR2 is LTSSGIE (reference sequence). J was trimmed by 1 base and V by 4 bases; bases with no gene match: 16. Here the CDR3 reads CAVTFPTGGYVPFTDKLIF. The CDR3 nucleotides read TGTGCTGTGACCTTTCCCACTGGGGGATACGTCCCCTTCACCGATAAACTCATCTTT. Combining the CDR3 with reference TRAV36/DV7 and TRDJ1 gives the whole variable domain EDKVVQSPLSLVVHEGDTVTLNCSYEVTNFRSLLWYKQEKKAPTFLFMLTSSGIEKKSGRLSSILDKKELSSILNITATQTGDSAIYLCAVTFPTGGYVPFTDKLIFGKGTRVTVEP.

A remark on this clone: This likely reflects a read error, since a far larger clone is one base away. Other DNA sequences within the sample encode an identical CDR3. The V gene is given as TRDV2, and no J gene call is available; no DNA check was done on the table's D call, TRDD3. Germline CDR1 GEAIGNYY, CDR2 EKD. This CDR3 is 19 amino acids long. The CDR3 region is CACDTVTSRRLGDTRPLIF. Written as DNA, the CDR3 is TGTGCCTGTGACACGGTTACTTCGAGACGTTTGGGGGATACCAGACCCCTGATCTTC.

This clone was detected only a few times. The TCRdb protein, from a much larger clone, departs from this DNA's translation at residue 17, likely by read error; the protein shown derives from the DNA. The V and J genes are TRDV1 and TRDJ1; 12 bases line up with TRDD3. Germline V CDR1 and CDR2: TSWWSYY, QGS. The CDR3 contains 19 residues. The CDR3: CALGERYPYHLGDTGKPIF. In DNA, the CDR3 is TGTGCTCTTGGGGAACGGTACCCATATCATCTGGGGGATACGGGGAAACCCATCTTT.

Note on this clone: The protein TCRdb lists belongs to a much larger clone and differs from this DNA's translation at residue 3, which points to a read error; the protein shown is made from the DNA. The V gene is TRDV2, the J gene TRDJ1; 7 bases map to TRDD3. The CDR3 extends over 18 amino acids. The germline CDR1 and CDR2 sequences are GEAIGNYY and EKD. The CDR3 here is CAYDTLQRTGDLTDKLIF. Written as DNA, the CDR3 is TGTGCCTATGACACTCTGCAAAGAACTGGGGACCTCACCGATAAACTCATCTTT.

Comments on this clone: The translation of this DNA and the TCRdb protein of a much larger clone differ at residue 10, probably owing to a read error; the protein shown here is translated from the DNA. The V gene corresponds to TRDV1; no J gene was called; the D segment call TRDD3 is taken from the table without a DNA check. Germline loops: CDR1 TSWWSYY, CDR2 QGS. The CDR3 is 15 residues long. The CDR3 DNA reads as TGTGCTCTTGGGGAAACTCCTCACAGGGGGGATCACCTCATCTTT. As protein: CALGETPHRGDHLIF.

This clone has more than one count but fewer than ten. This is likely an artifact of a read error, given a far larger clone one base away. Other DNA sequences in the sample encode the same CDR3. V gene TRDV1 combines with J gene TRDJ1; 11 nucleotides agree with TRDD3. TCRdb is silent on the J gene; assignment here came from matching the DNA to germline. Germline CDR1 and CDR2: TSWWSYY and QGS. The CDR3 is 22 residues long. The ends lost 4 bases at V and 5 bases at J; junction bases unmatched: 27. Here the CDR3 reads CALGALVSPPYWGIDGADKLIF. Written as DNA, the CDR3 is TGTGCTCTTGGGGCTCTAGTGTCCCCACCATACTGGGGGATAGATGGCGCTGATAAACTCATCTTT.

Turning to this clone: The TCRdb record carries a much larger clone's protein, which differs from this DNA's translation at residue 15; a read error is the likely cause, and the protein listed here is the DNA translation. V gene TRDV2 combines with J gene TRDJ1; perhaps TRDD3 as D (5 bases). The J gene was missing in TCRdb and was found by matching the end of the DNA to germline. Germline CDR1 and CDR2: GEAIGNYY and EKD. This CDR3 has 18 amino acids. CDR3 sequence: CACDTLSSIRGHTDRLIF. For the CDR3, the DNA is TGTGCCTGTGACACTCTATCTTCTATCAGGGGACACACCGATAGACTCATCTTT.

To note about this clone: The protein TCRdb gives is from a much larger clone and does not agree with this DNA's translation at residue 15, likely a read error; the protein shown here comes from the DNA. The V call is TRDV2, the J call TRDJ1, with 13 nucleotides matching TRDD3. Trimming cost V 0 bases and J 0 bases; bases outside gene matches: 15. This CDR3 has 21 residues. Germline CDR1 reads GEAIGNYY; CDR2 reads EKD. The CDR3 sequence is CACDTVTGGYAERKYTDKLIF. CDR3 DNA sequence: TGTGCCTGTGACACCGTCACTGGGGGATACGCCGAGCGGAAGTACACCGATAAACTCATCTTT.

A few counts support this clone. The TCRdb record carries a much larger clone's protein, which differs from this DNA's translation at residue 18; a read error is the likely cause, and the protein listed here is the DNA translation. The V gene reported is TRDV1; the J gene is uncalled; TRDD3 is taken as the D call from the table, unchecked against the DNA. This CDR3 spans 20 amino acids. The V gene's germline CDR1 is TSWWSYY and CDR2 QGS. The CDR3 loop is CALGEQGLYGVLGGGDKPIF. The CDR3 bases are TGTGCTCTTGGGGAACAAGGACTTTACGGCGTACTGGGGGGAGGCGATAAACCCATCTTT.

This clone was seen a few times. The protein in TCRdb stems from a much larger clone and differs at residue 5 from this DNA's translation, likely a read error; here the protein is translated from the DNA. The CDR3 reads CACDIPFVVGVLIF. CDR3 nucleotides: TGTGCCTGTGACATCCCTTTTGTAGTTGGCGTACTCATCTTT. The V call is TRDV2, the J call TRDJ1; D is unclear. TCRdb gives no J gene; it was assigned here by matching the DNA to germline. The CDR3 loop spans 14 amino acids. Trimming left V 2 bases short and J 10 bases short, with 19 bases between. CDR1 and CDR2 from the germline V gene are GEAIGNYY and EKD.

The genes are TRDV2 and TRDJ3, with TRDD3 matching over 9 bases. The J gene comes from matching the DNA to germline here; TCRdb lacks it. The V gene's germline CDR1 is GEAIGNYY and CDR2 EKD. CDR3 length equals 19 residues. V shed 0 bases and J 1 base; nucleotides not matched to a gene: 6. CDR3 nucleotides: TGTGCCTGTGACACCCTGTACACTGGGGGATCCTGGGACACCCGACAGATGTTTTTC. It is translated as CACDTLYTGGSWDTRQMFF.

Comment on this clone: The TCRdb protein, from a much larger clone, departs from this DNA's translation at residue 11, likely by read error; the protein shown derives from the DNA. The chain is built from TRDV1 and TRDJ1; weak D call: TRDD2 (6 bases). The J gene, absent from TCRdb, was called here by matching the DNA to germline. This CDR3 comprises 19 residues. V lost 2 bases and J 5 bases, leaving 27 bases between the germline ends. Per germline, CDR1 TSWWSYY and CDR2 QGS. The CDR3 is CALGEETGLPREGADKLIF. CDR3 in DNA: TGTGCTCTTGGGGAAGAAACCGGCCTTCCCCGCGAAGGGGCTGATAAACTCATCTTT.

This clone was detected only a few times. TCRdb records a much larger clone's protein for this DNA, with a difference at residue 10 that likely arises from a read error; the protein given is the translation of the DNA. The CDR3 DNA reads as TGTGCCTGTGACTCACTGGGGGATACGGATCAGCTAAGGAGCGCCGATAAACTCATCTTT. Residues: CACDSLGDTDQLRSADKLIF. The J gene is TRDJ1, the V gene TRDV2, with 13 bases that match TRDD3. Germline assignment: CDR1 GEAIGNYY and CDR2 EKD. There are 20 residues in the CDR3. V lost 3 bases, J lost 3 bases, and 18 bases stayed unmatched.

This clone came up many times. A far larger clone is one nucleotide away, so this likely arose from a read error. Other DNA sequences in this sample translate to the same CDR3. The chain recombines TRDV3 with TRDJ1; D might be TRDD3 (5 bases). Germline CDR1 TVYSNPD, CDR2 GDNSRS (reference sequence). The CDR3 has 15 residues. V was shortened by 2 bases and J by 8 bases, with 24 bases between the two germline ends. The DNA of the CDR3 is TGTGCCTTTTCCCAGCTCTTGCGGGGGTACACCAAACTCATCTTT. Encoded protein: CAFSQLLRGYTKLIF.

This clone was counted ten times or more. The translation of this DNA and the TCRdb protein of a much larger clone differ at residue 8, probably owing to a read error; the protein shown here is translated from the DNA. The V and J genes are TRDV1 and TRDJ1; D is perhaps TRDD3 (6 bases). Here the J gene came from matching the DNA to germline, since TCRdb omits it. The germline V gene encodes CDR1 TSWWSYY and CDR2 QGS. The V gene lost 1 base and the J gene lost 0 bases, with 21 bases spanning the gap. This CDR3 contains 19 residues. CDR3 DNA sequence: TGTGCTCTTGGGGAACCTGGGGCTCCCCACTACCCTAACACCGATAAACTCATCTTT. Protein sequence: CALGEPGAPHYPNTDKLIF.

Only a few counts were recorded for this clone. The protein given by TCRdb reflects a much larger clone and differs at residue 9 from this DNA's translation, likely from a read error; the protein shown is the DNA's translation. This chain connects TRDV1 to TRDJ1; D is unresolved. TCRdb records no J gene; here it was assigned by comparing the DNA to germline. The CDR3 totals 19 residues. Trimming cost V 2 bases and J 3 bases, with 25 bases left between them. CDR1 and CDR2 from the germline V gene are TSWWSYY and QGS. CDR3 sequence (DNA): TGTGCTCTTGGGGAATATACCGCGCCACCGGCAGTGGGAGCCGATAAACTCATCTTT. Its translation: CALGEYTAPPAVGADKLIF.

This clone has just a few counts. This likely traces to a read error, being one base from a far larger clone. The same CDR3 also results from other DNA sequences found in this sample. The chain employs TRDV1 and TRDJ1, with D possibly TRDD3 on 6 matching bases. The CDR3 sequence is 16 residues long. V lost 9 bases to trimming and J lost 1 base, with 21 bases between them. Germline V CDR1 and CDR2: TSWWSYY, QGS. The CDR3 loop is CALEEAGVGVTDKLIF. CDR3 coding DNA: TGTGCTCTGGAGGAAGCGGGGGTGGGGGTCACCGATAAACTCATCTTT.